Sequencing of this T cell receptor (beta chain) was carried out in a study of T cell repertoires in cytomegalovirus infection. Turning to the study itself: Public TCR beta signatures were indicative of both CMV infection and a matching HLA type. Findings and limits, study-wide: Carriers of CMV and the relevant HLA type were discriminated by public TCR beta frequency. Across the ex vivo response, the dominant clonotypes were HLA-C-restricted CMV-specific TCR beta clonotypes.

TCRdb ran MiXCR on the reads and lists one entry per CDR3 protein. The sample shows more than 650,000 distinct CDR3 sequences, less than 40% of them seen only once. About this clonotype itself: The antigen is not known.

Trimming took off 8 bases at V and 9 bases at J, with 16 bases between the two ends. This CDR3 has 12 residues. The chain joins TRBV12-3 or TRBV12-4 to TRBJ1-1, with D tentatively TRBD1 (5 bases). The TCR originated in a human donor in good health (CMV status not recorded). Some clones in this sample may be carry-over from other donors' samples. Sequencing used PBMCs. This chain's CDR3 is CASDAGRRKAFF. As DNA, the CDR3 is TGTGCCAGCGACGCAGGGAGGAGAAAAGCTTTCTTT.